This T cell receptor (beta chain) was obtained from a study of regulatory T cells in long-lasting Graves disease. CDR3 regions were amplified by Arm-PCR using iRepertoire HTBI primers to build TCR beta libraries. Original data processing: Some 60 TRBV and roughly 15 TRBJ segments were identified across samples. A single record per CDR3 protein comes from TCRdb applying MiXCR to the multiplex PCR reads. The V and J calls here are based on TCRdb, not the publication. The repertoire holds hundreds of thousands of distinct CDR3 sequences, with more than 15% as singletons. From germline, CDR1 is MNHNS and CDR2 SASEGT. The CDR3 spans 14 residues. V lost 7 bases, J lost 0 bases, and 10 bases lay in between. In regard to this clonotype: A clone one base away is much larger, so this may be a read error.

Time point indicated: newly diagnosed GD, antithyroid drugs for less than 3 months. RNA from PBMCs was the source of the TCR library. This sample was also put to use in a study of T cells in Graves' hyperthyroidism and ophthalmopathy. That source reports: Graves' hyperthyroidism without ophthalmopathy progression within 18 months was termed stable. Patients between 18 and 65 years old had hyperthyroidism, newly diagnosed and lasting under 2 months.

The sequences come from peripheral blood mononuclear cells (PBMCs), collected at new diagnosis, from a patient treated with antithyroid drugs. The V and J genes are TRBV6-1 and TRBJ1-5, with D unresolved. The TCR originated in a woman aged 35-60 years with Graves disease. CDR3 nucleotides: TGTGCCAGCAACCTAAGTTATAGCAATCAGCCCCAGCATTTT. This gives the protein CASNLSYSNQPQHF.